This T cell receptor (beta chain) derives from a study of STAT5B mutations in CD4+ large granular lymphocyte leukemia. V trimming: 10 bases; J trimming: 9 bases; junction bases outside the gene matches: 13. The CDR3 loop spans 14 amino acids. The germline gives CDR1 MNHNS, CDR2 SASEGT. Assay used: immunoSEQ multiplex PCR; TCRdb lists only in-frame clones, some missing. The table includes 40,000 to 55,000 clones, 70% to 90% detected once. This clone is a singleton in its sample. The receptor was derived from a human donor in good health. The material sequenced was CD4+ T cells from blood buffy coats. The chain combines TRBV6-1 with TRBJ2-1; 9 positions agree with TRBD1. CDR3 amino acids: CATTGTGPQGEQFF. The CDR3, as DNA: TGTGCCACTACCGGGACAGGGCCACAGGGTGAGCAGTTCTTC.